These 23 T cell receptor beta chains were all obtained from the same sample, sequenced in a study of T-cell memory formation after mild COVID-19. TCRdb reanalysed the 5' RACE reads using MiXCR and keeps one entry per CDR3 protein. In the table there are about 360,000 distinct CDR3 sequences, under 15% of which are singletons. Sequencing was done on a sample of PBMCs or a T cell subset sorted from them (not recorded which). The receptors were sampled from a man between 18 and 29 years old who had mild COVID-19 (a few samples of this study predate the infection). Cell type and time point are not known.

This clonotype turned up a few times. The V and J genes are TRBV5-1 and TRBJ2-2; D is uncertain. Trimming left V 8 bases short and J 6 bases short, with 20 bases between. The CDR3 is 15 residues long. Germline V lookup: CDR1 SGHRS, CDR2 YFSETQ. The CDR3 loop reads CASCSKEIGSGELFF. CDR3 nucleotides: TGCGCCAGTTGTTCTAAGGAGATCGGTTCCGGGGAGCTGTTTTTT. Full variable domain (outside the CDR3, taken from reference TRBV5-1 and TRBJ2-2): KAGVTQTPRYLIKTRGQQVTLSCSPISGHRSVSWYQQTPGQGLQFLFEYFSETQRNKGNFPGRFSGRQFSNSRSEMNVSTLELGDSALYLCASCSKEIGSGELFFGEGSRLTVL.

This clonotype has a handful of counts. This rearrangement joins TRBV7-2 to TRBJ1-3; 7 bases are shared with TRBD1. This CDR3 has 15 residues. Per the germline V gene, CDR1 is SGHTA and CDR2 is FQGNSA. V gave up 1 base and J gave up 4 bases; unmatched junction bases: 4. CDR3 amino acids: CASSLGGGGGNTIYF. The CDR3 coding sequence is TGTGCCAGCAGCTTAGGAGGGGGCGGGGGAAACACCATATATTTT.

The rearrangement joins TRBV6-2 or TRBV6-3 to TRBJ1-5; D unresolved. The CDR3 extends over 13 amino acids. V was trimmed by 3 bases and J by 3 bases, leaving 6 bases between them. The germline CDR1 and CDR2 sequences are MNHEY and SVGEGT. In DNA, the CDR3 is TGTGCCAGCAGTTATAGATACAATCAGCCCCAGCATTTT. Protein sequence: CASSYRYNQPQHF.

This clonotype was picked up many times. The rearrangement links TRBV4-1 to TRBJ2-3, with D perhaps given as TRBD1 or TRBD2 (6 bases each). This CDR3 contains 15 residues. The V gene's germline CDR1 is MGHRA and CDR2 YSYEKL. Trimming pared 0 bases from V and 5 bases from J, leaving 12 bases between. The CDR3 loop reads CASSQDGGGGDTQYF. The CDR3 bases are TGCGCCAGCAGCCAAGATGGAGGGGGAGGAGATACGCAGTATTTT.

This sequence joins TRBV7-2 and TRBJ2-2, with TRBD1 matching 8 bases. With V trimmed by 4 bases and J by 5 bases, 6 bases remained unmatched. Germline V gene data show CDR1 as SGHTA and CDR2 as FQGNSA. The CDR3 spans 15 residues. The CDR3 protein is CASSYQGARTGELFF. CDR3 DNA: TGTGCCAGCAGCTACCAGGGGGCTCGGACCGGGGAGCTGTTTTTT.

V gene TRBV4-2 combines with J gene TRBJ2-5; 10 bases fit TRBD2. This CDR3 spans 20 amino acids. The germline gives CDR1 LGHNA, CDR2 YNFKEQ. Trimming removed 4 bases from V and 5 bases from J; junction bases left unmatched: 22. CDR3 sequence reads: CASSPRELAGDWPGAETQYF. CDR3 DNA sequence: TGTGCCAGCAGCCCAAGAGAGCTAGCGGGGGACTGGCCGGGTGCGGAGACCCAGTACTTC.

Notes on this clonotype: The junction does not match germline at one end; this may be a read error. The chain links TRBV4-1 to TRBJ2-7; D call uncertain. Germline V CDR1 and CDR2: MGHRA, YSYEKL. The CDR3 loop spans 15 amino acids. This CDR3 reads CASIQDQFSSYEQYF. The CDR3 coding sequence is TGCGCCAGCATCCAAGATCAGTTCAGCTCCTACGAGCAGTACTTC.

This clonotype was seen repeatedly, ten times or more. This chain connects TRBV4-3 to TRBJ2-3; D is perhaps TRBD1 (5 bases). The CDR3 length is 14 residues. V dropped 0 bases and J dropped 7 bases, with 11 bases sitting between them. CDR1 and CDR2 from the germline V gene are LGHNA and YSLEER. The CDR3: CASSQDGATNTQYF. The CDR3 bases are TGCGCCAGCAGCCAAGATGGGGCCACCAATACGCAGTATTTT.

The sample holds a few counts of this clonotype. This chain connects TRBV9 to TRBJ2-3; 8 bases agree with TRBD1. The CDR3 spans 16 residues. V was clipped by 1 base and J by 2 bases; unmatched bases: 6. CDR1 is SGDLS, CDR2 YYNGEE, per germline. CDR3 protein: CASSVFGTGATDTQYF. DNA for the CDR3: TGTGCCAGCAGCGTATTCGGGACAGGAGCCACAGATACGCAGTATTTT.

This clonotype has a handful of counts. This chain connects TRBV7-2 to TRBJ1-2; a possible D gene is TRBD1 (5 bases). This CDR3 is built from 14 residues. CDR1 is SGHTA and CDR2 is FQGNSA in the germline V gene. With 2 bases removed from V and 4 bases from J, the gap between germline ends came to 11 bases. This CDR3 is CASSLLGEIYGYTF. Written as DNA, the CDR3 is TGTGCCAGCAGCTTATTAGGGGAAATCTATGGCTACACCTTC. Drawing the rest from reference TRBV7-2 and TRBJ1-2, the complete variable domain is GAGVSQSPSNKVTEKGKDVELRCDPISGHTALYWYRQSLGQGLEFLIYFQGNSAPDKSGLPSDRFSAERTGGSVSTLTIQRTQQEDSAVYLCASSLLGEIYGYTFGSGTRLTVV.

The J gene is TRBJ1-6, the V gene TRBV6-5; TRBD1 agrees at 10 bases. V trimming: 0 bases; J trimming: 4 bases; junction bases outside the gene matches: 3. CDR3 size: 17 residues. Per germline, CDR1 MNHEY and CDR2 SVGAGI. In DNA, the CDR3 is TGTGCCAGCAGTTACTCCCAGGACAGGGGGTATAATTCACCCCTCCACTTT. Encoded protein: CASSYSQDRGYNSPLHF.

There are many counts of this clonotype. This chain connects TRBV6-5 to TRBJ2-7; the D is unclear. CDR1 is MNHEY, CDR2 SVGAGI, per germline. There are 11 residues in the CDR3. V was trimmed by 7 bases and J by 6 bases, leaving 10 bases between them. The CDR3 nucleotides are TGTGCCAGCACGGAAGGGCGCGAGCAGTACTTC. It translates to CASTEGREQYF.

This clonotype was detected a few times. The chain employs TRBV14 and TRBJ2-3; D gene ambiguous. Germline assignment: CDR1 SGHDN and CDR2 FVKESK. V was pared by 3 bases and J by 0 bases, with 16 bases between. The CDR3 loop spans 17 amino acids. The CDR3 coding sequence is TGTGCCAGCAGCCAGATGGGGTACGGGCCAAGCACAGATACGCAGTATTTT. Translating gives CASSQMGYGPSTDTQYF.

The V call is TRBV10-3, the J call TRBJ1-3; D is ambiguous. This CDR3 contains 15 residues. The germline CDR1 and CDR2 sequences are ENHRY and SYGVKD. V gave up 5 bases and J gave up 0 bases, with 11 bases separating them. CDR3 in DNA: TGTGCCATCAGTACCACAGCGAGCTCTGGAAACACCATATATTTT. It specifies CAISTTASSGNTIYF.

This clonotype showed up just a few times. This chain links TRBV11-2 with TRBJ2-5; D is perhaps TRBD1 (7 bases). The germline V gene has CDR1 SGHAT and CDR2 FQNNGV. Trimming cost V 8 bases and J 5 bases, with 24 bases left between them. The CDR3 has 16 amino acids. The CDR3 DNA is TGTGCCAGCGTCCCGGGGGACAGAGGCGCGTGGGAGACCCAGTACTTC. Translated: CASVPGDRGAWETQYF.

The chain employs TRBV25-1 and TRBJ2-1, with D perhaps being TRBD1 or TRBD2 (5 bases each). CDR3 length: 14 amino acids. Trimming shortened V by 3 bases and J by 4 bases, and 10 bases separated the two germline ends. Germline-derived CDR1 and CDR2 are MGHDK and SYGVNS. Written as DNA, the CDR3 is TGTGCCAGCAGTGATGGGGACGGGTACAATGAGCAGTTCTTC. Encoded protein: CASSDGDGYNEQFF.

This clonotype was counted a few times. An end of the junction does not agree with germline; a read error may underlie this. This chain links TRBV7-7 with TRBJ1-1; D not resolved. This CDR3 comprises 13 residues. CDR1 and CDR2 (germline): SSHAT, FNYEAQ (reference sequence). The CDR3 sequence: CASSLESGTEAFF. The CDR3 region has the DNA TGTGCTAGCAGCTTAGAATCCGGGACTGAAGCTTTCTTT.

The rearrangement joins TRBV7-2 to TRBJ2-3; D is uncertain. CDR1 is SGHTA, CDR2 FQGNSA, per germline. V was trimmed by 7 bases and J by 4 bases, leaving 9 bases between them. The CDR3 runs 12 residues. The CDR3 DNA follows: TGTGCCAGCATATCCGGGCCAGATACGCAGTATTTT. It translates to CASISGPDTQYF. Variable domain in full (rest from reference TRBV7-2 and TRBJ2-3): GAGVSQSPSNKVTEKGKDVELRCDPISGHTALYWYRQSLGQGLEFLIYFQGNSAPDKSGLPSDRFSAERTGGSVSTLTIQRTQQEDSAVYLCASISGPDTQYFGPGTRLTVL.

This clonotype was seen many times. The chain recombines TRBV2 with TRBJ2-7; perhaps TRBD2 as D (7 bases). The germline V gene encodes CDR1 SNHLY and CDR2 FYNNEI. V lost 3 bases and J 0 bases, leaving 12 bases between the germline ends. The CDR3 has 15 amino acids. CDR3 coding DNA: TGTGCCAGCAGTGATAGGGGGGGCCCCTCCTACGAGCAGTACTTC. It yields the protein CASSDRGGPSYEQYF.

This clonotype was seen at least ten times. The chain recombines TRBV7-9 with TRBJ2-3, with D possibly matching TRBD1 (6 bases). This CDR3 has 12 amino acids. The germline CDR1 and CDR2 sequences are SEHNR and FQNEAQ (reference sequence). V lost 1 base, J lost 14 bases, and 13 bases lay in between. CDR3 bases: TGTGCCAGCAGCTTAGAACAGGGTGCCGTGTATTTT. Its translation: CASSLEQGAVYF.

This clonotype turned up a few times. The J gene is TRBJ2-1, the V gene TRBV6-2 or TRBV6-3, with 8 bases aligning to TRBD2. CDR3 length: 15 residues. The V gene's germline CDR1 is MNHEY and CDR2 SVGEGT. The junction had 4 bases not matched to a gene; V was cut back by 2 bases and J by 4 bases. For the CDR3, the DNA is TGTGCCAGCAGTTACCTTGGCGGGGGGTACAATGAGCAGTTCTTC. This gives the protein CASSYLGGGYNEQFF.

This clonotype occurred a few times. The chain uses TRBV6-1 and TRBJ1-2; no clear D. In germline, CDR1 is MNHNS, CDR2 SASEGT. The germline V and J ends were trimmed by 6 bases and 7 bases, with 15 bases remaining between them. There are 13 residues in the CDR3. CDR3 nucleotides: TGTGCCAGCAGAGAAACACCCGTGAGTGGCTACACCTTC. This codes for CASRETPVSGYTF.

CDR3 in DNA: TGTGCCAGCAGCTTAGAAGAGGGGTTCAGCAATCAGCCCCAGCATTTT. Translation gives CASSLEEGFSNQPQHF. The chain carries TRBV7-6 and TRBJ1-5; D might be TRBD1 (5 bases). This CDR3 has 16 amino acids. Germline lookup yields CDR1 SGHVS and CDR2 FNYEAQ. The V end lost 1 base, the J end lost 1 base, and 11 bases lay between the germline ends.